The 12 T cell receptor beta chains listed next were all sequenced from one sample in a study of blood T cell repertoires in COVID-19. Libraries were prepared by immunoSEQ multiplex PCR; TCRdb keeps only in-frame clonotypes and omits some of them. The sample includes 100,000 to 150,000 clones, about nine tenths of them seen just once. Sequencing was done on a sample of peripheral blood. Receptors were obtained from a woman in her 70s with COVID-19, enrolled during active disease.

The chain recombines TRBV4-1 with TRBJ2-7; 8 nucleotides match TRBD2. The CDR3 length is 16 residues. The V gene's germline CDR1 is MGHRA and CDR2 YSYEKL. J was trimmed by 1 base and V by 3 bases; bases with no gene match: 8. Here the CDR3 DNA reads TGCGCCAGCAGCCAGTTAGGAGCGGGGGCTTCCTACGAGCAGTACTTC. This codes for CASSQLGAGASYEQYF.

The genes are TRBV19 and TRBJ2-2; possibly TRBD2 for D (6 bases). Trimming stripped 9 bases from V and 2 bases from J, with 16 bases between. This CDR3 comprises 15 residues. The germline V gene encodes CDR1 LNHDA and CDR2 SQIVND (reference sequence). The CDR3 region has the DNA TGTGCCAGCAAAAGCCGGGGGTATAACACCGGGGAGCTGTTTTTT. It encodes CASKSRGYNTGELFF.

The CDR3 DNA reads as TGTGCCTGGAGCTTGGGACAGGCTAGCTATGGCTACACCTTC. Amino acid sequence: CAWSLGQASYGYTF. The rearrangement links TRBV30 to TRBJ1-2, with 8 nucleotides matching TRBD1. This CDR3 region has 14 residues. The V and J ends lost 3 bases and 4 bases, in that order; junction bases with no gene match: 7. Germline CDR1 reads GTSNPN; CDR2 reads SVGIG (reference sequence).

The rearrangement links TRBV10-3 to TRBJ2-1; D unclear. The germline V and J ends were trimmed by 2 bases and 0 bases, with 5 bases remaining between them. Germline CDR1 ENHRY, CDR2 SYGVKD. The CDR3 has 14 amino acids. CDR3 region: CAISEGSSYNEQFF. CDR3 coding DNA: TGTGCCATCAGTGAGGGCAGCTCCTACAATGAGCAGTTCTTC.

The rearrangement links TRBV19 to TRBJ2-2, with 7 bases fitting TRBD1. CDR3 length: 14 residues. CDR1 LNHDA and CDR2 SQIVND come from the germline V gene (reference sequence). V shed 4 bases, J shed 8 bases, and the junction held 7 bases outside the gene matches. The CDR3 nucleotides are TGTGCCAGTAGTAATAGGGGGCCTCGGGGGGAGCTGTTTTTT. This sequence encodes CASSNRGPRGELFF.

The genes are TRBV19 and TRBJ2-2, with D tentatively TRBD2 (6 bases). The length of the CDR3 is 14 residues. Trimming removed 7 bases from V and 0 bases from J, with 9 bases in between. Germline V gene data show CDR1 as LNHDA and CDR2 as SQIVND (reference sequence). The CDR3 nucleotides read TGTGCCAGTACCCGGGGGTCGAACACCGGGGAGCTGTTTTTT. Protein: CASTRGSNTGELFF.

V and J are TRBV7-9 and TRBJ2-7, with D possibly matching TRBD2 (5 bases). With 3 bases removed from V and 6 bases from J, the gap between germline ends came to 18 bases. The germline CDR1 and CDR2 sequences are SEHNR and FQNEAQ (reference sequence). This CDR3 is 15 amino acids long. This CDR3 reads CASSFSGLGWAEQYF. The CDR3 DNA reads TGTGCCAGCAGCTTTAGTGGACTGGGGTGGGCCGAGCAGTACTTC.

The chain employs TRBV19 and TRBJ1-4, with D unclear. V was shortened by 3 bases and J by 8 bases, with 13 bases between the two germline ends. Germline loops: CDR1 LNHDA, CDR2 SQIVND (reference sequence). CDR3 size: 14 residues. In DNA, the CDR3 is TGTGCCAGTAGTATCGGCTCCGGGGAGGAAAAACTGTTTTTT. The encoded protein is CASSIGSGEEKLFF.

The chain links TRBV6-4 to TRBJ2-3; a possible D gene is TRBD2 (5 bases). Germline V gives CDR1 MRHNA, CDR2 SNTAGT. Trimming took off 8 bases at V and 2 bases at J, with 20 bases between the two ends. The CDR3 is 16 amino acids. The CDR3 spells CASPVLEEKPTDTQYF. Written as DNA, the CDR3 is TGTGCCAGCCCGGTGTTGGAGGAGAAACCCACAGATACGCAGTATTTT.

The J gene is TRBJ1-3, the V gene TRBV30; D gene uncertain. Looked up from germline, CDR1 is GTSNPN and CDR2 is SVGIG (reference sequence). V lost 1 base and J 4 bases, leaving 11 bases between the germline ends. The CDR3 extends over 14 amino acids. The CDR3 is CAWSAPAGGNTIYF. The CDR3 DNA is TGTGCCTGGAGTGCTCCGGCGGGGGGAAACACCATATATTTT. Together with reference TRBV30 and TRBJ1-3, the CDR3 gives the full variable domain: SQTIHQWPATLVQPVGSPLSLECTVEGTSNPNLYWYRQAAGRGLQLLFYSVGIGQISSEVPQNLSASRPQDRQFILSSKKLLLSDSGFYLCAWSAPAGGNTIYFGEGSWLTVV.

In regard to this clone: Because the CDR3's place on the DNA is in doubt, the DNA is left out and the CDR3 is given as listed by TCRdb. This chain connects TRBV28 to TRBJ1-2; TRBD1, the D gene given by the table, was not confirmed from the DNA. Including both end residues, the CDR3 is 15 amino acids long. The germline V gene has CDR1 MDHEN and CDR2 SYDVKM. CDR3 region: CASSFLAGGYYGYTF.

The chain employs TRBV19 and TRBJ2-7; TRBD1 matches at 9 bases. The CDR3 contains 13 residues. V dropped 4 bases and J dropped 3; count of bases not matched to a gene: 1. The germline CDR1 and CDR2 sequences are LNHDA and SQIVND (reference sequence). The CDR3 reads CASSRQGDYEQYF. Here the CDR3 DNA reads TGTGCCAGTAGTAGACAGGGGGACTACGAGCAGTACTTC.